This TCR beta chain was obtained from a study of cytotoxic CD8 clonotypes in ibrutinib-treated CLL. Generated by immunoSEQ multiplex PCR, the TCRdb table keeps only in-frame clones and is missing some. The repertoire includes 6,500 to 7,000 clones, less than 75% of them detected once, and 26% sits in the top ten. CDR3 length: 12 amino acids. V was cut by 5 bases and J by 3 bases, with 11 bases left in between. In germline, CDR1 is GTSNPN, CDR2 SVGIG (reference sequence). V gene TRBV30 combines with J gene TRBJ2-7, with D possibly TRBD1 on 5 matching bases. Specimen: PBMCs, collected before ibrutinib treatment. This TCR was sampled from a human donor with chronic lymphocytic leukemia. The CDR3 spells CAWSDRGYEQYF. As DNA, the CDR3 is TGTGCCTGGTCTGACAGAGGCTACGAGCAGTACTTC.